Included here is one TCR beta chain sequence, with context. Its target antigen remains unknown. At one of its ends the junction is not consistent with the germline gene, which may arise from a read error. The data are from a study of blood T cells in healthy people across ages (dated by TCRdb to 2014 to 2015). For the study in its entirety: In model experiments, roughly one uniquely barcoded TCR beta cDNA molecule per two T cells was captured by template switching. To track age-related changes in TCR beta repertoire diversity, the study relied on deep sequencing normalized with unique cDNA molecular identifiers. Four age groups were formed from the donors: young (average roughly 15 years), middle-aged (approximately 40), aged (62) and long-lived (roughly 81). To avoid experimental bias, donors of different ages were spread randomly across the sequencing lanes. Using the same blood draw, the study looked at two additional independent replicas of 1 million unique cDNA reads for two donors, one aged 18 to 30 and the other aged 80 or older.

As encoded in the germline V gene, CDR1 is SGHRS while CDR2 is YFSETQ. The CDR3 goes from the cysteine to the phenylalanine over 12 residues. Only CDR3 DNA is held: 36 bases, read in frame from base 1. Donors were 40 or so systemically healthy Caucasian individuals from Russia aged roughly 6 to 100 years. Around 10 milliliters of peripheral blood were drawn from each donor into EDTA-treated Vacutainer tubes. Ficoll-Paque density-gradient centrifugation was used to isolate PBMCs, with at least 7 million obtained per sample. Trizol reagent was used to extract total RNA from PBMCs, with at least 5.5 micrograms per sample. The percentages of naive CD45RAhigh/CD27high T cells were determined by flow cytometry on a PBMC aliquot from every donor. The research as a whole found: Observed TCR beta diversity correlated strongly with the percentage of naive T cells measured by flow cytometry. Bulk unsorted PBMC profiling prevented conclusive comparison of naive and antigen-experienced compartments. Compared with the aged group, more naive CD4+ T cells, fewer expanded clones and increased TCR diversity were shown by the long-lived group, suggesting age selection. Because donor CMV infection status was unknown, age-related changes in expanded clonotypes were potentially confounded. Observed TCR beta diversity per million T cells fell roughly linearly with age, and a significant reduction was already apparent by age around 39. Total diversity estimates from one million sequenced T cells were considered lower bounds and underestimates.

The library was made by 5' RACE. Sequencing instrument: Illumina HiSeq 2500. A second about 7 to 12 cycle PCR used a sample-barcoded 5' primer and a J-beta primer mix. A unique molecular identifier was introduced onto each TCR beta cDNA molecule by a template-switch 5' adaptor carrying 12 random nucleotides. Each sample yielded at least 2.5 million CDR3-containing paired-end reads. First-strand cDNA was synthesized from all RNA with the Mint cDNA synthesis kit, primed by a TRBC-specific oligonucleotide. After uracil-DNA glycosylase treatment, a first 18-cycle PCR used universal primers M1SS and BC2_uni_R on all cDNA. Processing in the source paper ran as follows. Each sample was normalized by randomly selecting 1 million high-quality reads, each carrying a distinct molecular identifier. Reads with shared molecular identifiers were discarded instead of being binned into consensus sequences. CDR3 identification, clonotype clustering and error correction used MiTCR with a Q25 quality threshold and the strictest error-elimination algorithm. A nonparametric unseen species model with Euler transformation was used to estimate a lower bound on total TCR beta diversity. TCRdb applied fastp at Q25 and MiXCR to the public reads, then kept only in-frame beta chains. All rows with the same CDR3 protein become a single entry with the most common DNA and genes. The V and J calls reflect TCRdb's pipeline rather than the authors' work. The sample table contains about 640,000 distinct CDR3 sequences; only one count was recorded for 58% of them. The ten largest clones take up approximately 40% of the sample.

This chain joins TRBV5-1 to TRBJ1-2, with TRBD1 tentatively as D gene (5 bases match). This clonotype was obtained from a man aged 60-69 years in good health. Sequenced material: blood. The bases read TGCGCCAGCATCTTGTCTGGGGGGAGCTACACCTTC. Its translation reads: CASILSGGSYTF.